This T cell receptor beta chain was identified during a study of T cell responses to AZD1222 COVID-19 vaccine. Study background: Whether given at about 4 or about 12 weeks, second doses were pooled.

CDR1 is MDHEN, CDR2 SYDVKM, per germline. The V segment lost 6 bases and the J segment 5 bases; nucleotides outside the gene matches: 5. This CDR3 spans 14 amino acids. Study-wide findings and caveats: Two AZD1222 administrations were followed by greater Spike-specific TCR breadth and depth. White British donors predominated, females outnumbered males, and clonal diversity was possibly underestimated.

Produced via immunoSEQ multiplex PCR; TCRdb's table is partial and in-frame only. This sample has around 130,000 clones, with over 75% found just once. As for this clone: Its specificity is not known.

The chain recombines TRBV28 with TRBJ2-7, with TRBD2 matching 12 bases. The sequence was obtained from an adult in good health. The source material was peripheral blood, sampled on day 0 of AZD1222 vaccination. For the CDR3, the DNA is TGTGCCAGCAGACCGGGACTAGCGGGCGACGAGCAGTACTTC. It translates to CASRPGLAGDEQYF.